The sample holds a few counts of the clone carrying this T cell receptor beta chain. Its antigen remains unidentified. The sample comes from a study of regulatory T cells in long-lasting Graves disease. Study-wide results and limits: With a small sample size, accuracy may have been reduced.

With iRepertoire HTBI primers and Arm-PCR of CDR3 regions, TCR beta libraries were built. TCRdb fed the multiplex PCR reads into MiXCR, producing one record per CDR3 protein. The sample shows about 320,000 distinct CDR3 sequences, 18% of them seen only once. Documented time point: newly diagnosed GD, antithyroid drugs for less than 3 months. The TCR library was prepared using RNA isolated from PBMCs. Germline V gene data show CDR1 as SGHAT and CDR2 as FQNNGV. There are 14 residues in the CDR3. V was clipped by 5 bases and J by 2 bases, with 12 bases between them. This TCR derives from a female donor with Graves disease. This rearrangement joins TRBV11-2 to TRBJ2-5; TRBD1 or TRBD2 may be the D gene (5 bases each). The sequenced sample was peripheral blood mononuclear cells (PBMCs), obtained at new diagnosis, from a patient treated with antithyroid drugs. The DNA for the CDR3 is TGTGCCAGCAGCCGTGGGGGTCTTCAAGAGACCCAGTACTTC. Translating gives CASSRGGLQETQYF.